Below are 32 T cell receptor beta chains sequenced from a single sample in a study of blood T cell repertoires in COVID-19. Measured with immunoSEQ multiplex PCR; TCRdb has only the in-frame clones, and not every one. Of about 210,000 clones in the sample, roughly 82% were seen once. Sequenced input: peripheral blood. The receptors were sampled from a man between 50 and 59 years old with active or convalescent COVID-19.

The chain is built from TRBV11-2 and TRBJ2-1; TRBD2 agrees at 15 bases. CDR3 size: 19 residues. Germline CDR1 reads SGHAT; CDR2 reads FQNNGV. V gave up 5 bases and J gave up 3 bases; unmatched junction bases: 11. The CDR3 region is CASSAPGTSGGTFYNEQFF. The DNA of the CDR3 is TGTGCCAGCAGCGCCCCCGGGACTAGCGGGGGGACCTTCTACAATGAGCAGTTCTTC.

V usage is TRBV6-2 or TRBV6-3 and J usage is TRBJ1-1, with TRBD1 identical over 11 bases. Germline V gene lookup returns CDR1 MNHEY and CDR2 SVGEGT. CDR3 length equals 15 residues. V gave up 5 bases and J gave up 6 bases; unmatched junction bases: 8. Here the CDR3 reads CASSNWDRGRPEAFF. In DNA, the CDR3 is TGTGCCAGCAGTAACTGGGACAGGGGGAGGCCTGAAGCTTTCTTT.

The J gene is TRBJ2-1, the V gene TRBV10-3; a weak D match, TRBD1 (6 bases). The V and J ends lost 3 bases and 2 bases respectively, with 17 bases between them. This CDR3 has 17 residues. From germline, CDR1 is ENHRY and CDR2 SYGVKD. The CDR3 protein is CAISDPRGHSTYNEQFF. DNA for the CDR3: TGTGCCATCAGTGACCCCAGGGGACACTCCACCTACAATGAGCAGTTCTTC.

V usage is TRBV11-3 and J usage is TRBJ2-1, with TRBD1 matching over 10 bases. Trimming cost V 3 bases and J 7 bases; bases outside gene matches: 6. This CDR3 region has 15 residues. CDR1 is SGHNT and CDR2 is YENEEA in the germline V gene. CDR3 sequence: CASSFGTGVRNEQFF. DNA for the CDR3: TGTGCCAGCAGCTTTGGGACAGGGGTTAGAAATGAGCAGTTCTTC.

In regard to this clone: Germline is not matched at one junction end, which may reflect a read error. This sequence joins TRBV7-7 and TRBJ2-1; tentatively, D is TRBD1 (6 bases). Germline CDR1 SSHAT, CDR2 FNYEAQ (reference sequence). CDR3 size: 13 residues. The CDR3 DNA is TGTGCTAGCAGCTCGGCGACAGGCAATGAGCAGTTCTTC. As protein: CASSSATGNEQFF.

The chain is built from TRBV15 and TRBJ1-2; D perhaps matches TRBD1 (6 bases). Trimming stripped 3 bases from V and 7 bases from J, with 15 bases between. Germline CDR1 and CDR2: LNHNV and YYDKDF (reference sequence). The CDR3 is 14 residues long. Here the CDR3 reads CATSRGRGVGGYTF. The DNA for the CDR3 is TGTGCCACCAGCAGGGGGAGGGGGGTCGGTGGCTACACCTTC.

In DNA, the CDR3 is TGCAGCGTTGAACAGGGGAGCTCCTACAATGAGCAGTTCTTC. It is translated as CSVEQGSSYNEQFF. V and J are TRBV29-1 and TRBJ2-1; the D gene is possibly TRBD1 (6 bases). This CDR3 has 14 amino acids. Trimming took 2 bases from V and 0 from J, leaving 8 bases between them. CDR1 is SQVTM and CDR2 is ANQGSEA in the germline V gene.

This chain connects TRBV11-3 to TRBJ1-2; weak D call: TRBD1 (5 bases). The CDR3 consists of 14 residues. Germline loops: CDR1 SGHNT, CDR2 YENEEA. Trimming took off 1 base at V and 4 bases at J, with 10 bases between the two ends. CDR3 region: CASSLGQGCYGYTF. For the CDR3, the DNA is TGTGCCAGCAGCTTAGGGCAGGGATGCTATGGCTACACCTTC.

This rearrangement joins TRBV7-8 to TRBJ2-7, with TRBD2 matching 8 bases. V trimming: 4 bases; J trimming: 0 bases; junction bases outside the gene matches: 8. Germline CDR1 is SGHVS and CDR2 is FQNEAQ. This CDR3 contains 16 residues. CDR3 nucleotides: TGTGCCAGCAGCTCAGATAGCGGGATCTACTCCTACGAGCAGTACTTC. Its protein product is CASSSDSGIYSYEQYF.

This chain connects TRBV28 to TRBJ1-5; TRBD1 matches at 8 bases. The CDR3 extends over 13 amino acids. From germline, CDR1 is MDHEN and CDR2 SYDVKM. V was clipped by 5 bases and J by 12 bases; unmatched bases: 9. CDR3 sequence: CASSPGQGILQHF. CDR3 DNA: TGTGCCAGCAGTCCAGGACAGGGAATTCTCCAGCATTTT.

The chain combines TRBV19 with TRBJ2-7; no definite D call. This CDR3 is 13 amino acids long. Trimming stripped 5 bases from V and 2 bases from J, with 10 bases between. Germline CDR1 LNHDA, CDR2 SQIVND (reference sequence). The CDR3 region is CASSVTSTYEQYF. The CDR3 DNA reads as TGTGCCAGTAGTGTAACCTCTACCTACGAGCAGTACTTC.

In DNA form, the CDR3 reads TGCGCCAGCAGCTTGTTCGGCAGGGTGGGCACAGATACGCAGTATTTT. Residues: CASSLFGRVGTDTQYF. The chain employs TRBV5-1 and TRBJ2-3, with D possibly being TRBD1 (5 bases). V dropped 1 base and J dropped 1 base, with 13 bases sitting between them. Germline V gene sequence: CDR1 SGHRS, CDR2 YFSETQ. This CDR3 spans 16 amino acids.

CDR3 residues: CASSQVGEGGYNEQFF. CDR3 nucleotide sequence: TGTGCCAGCAGCCAGGTTGGGGAGGGAGGGTACAATGAGCAGTTCTTC. The J gene is TRBJ2-1, the V gene TRBV9; 7 bases are shared with TRBD2. CDR3 length: 16 amino acids. The V gene end was trimmed by 4 bases and the J gene end by 4 bases; junction bases not matched to a gene: 11. Germline-derived CDR1 and CDR2 are SGDLS and YYNGEE.

CDR3: CASSAHRENTEAFF. The CDR3 DNA follows: TGTGCCAGTAGTGCCCACAGGGAGAACACTGAAGCTTTCTTT. The J gene is TRBJ1-1, the V gene TRBV19; TRBD1 is a possible D gene (6 bases). Trimming shortened V by 5 bases and J by 1 base, and 11 bases separated the two germline ends. CDR3 length: 14 residues. Germline CDR1 and CDR2: LNHDA and SQIVND (reference sequence). Full variable domain (missing parts from reference TRBV19 and TRBJ1-1): DGGITQSPKYLFRKEGQNVTLSCEQNLNHDAMYWYRQDPGQGLRLIYYSQIVNDFQKGDIAEGYSVSREKKESFPLTVTSAQKNPTAFYLCASSAHRENTEAFFGQGTRLTVV.

The rearrangement joins TRBV7-2 to TRBJ2-5; possible D gene TRBD2, 7 bases. Germline CDR1 SGHTA, CDR2 FQGNSA. The CDR3 has 13 residues. With 5 bases removed from V and 5 bases from J, the gap between germline ends came to 12 bases. The CDR3 region is CASSRGAIETQYF. The CDR3 nucleotides read TGTGCCAGCAGCCGGGGGGCGATCGAGACCCAGTACTTC.

The V call is TRBV18, the J call TRBJ2-3; weak D call: TRBD2 (6 bases). The CDR3 spans 18 residues. CDR1 is KGHSH and CDR2 is LQKENI in the germline V gene. The V and J ends lost 3 bases and 2 bases respectively, with 21 bases between them. CDR3 loop: CASSPFGGTDRPTDTQYF. The CDR3 DNA reads TGTGCCAGCTCACCTTTCGGCGGGACGGACCGACCCACAGATACGCAGTATTTT.

This clone was counted only a few times. The chain joins TRBV18 to TRBJ2-5; D is perhaps TRBD2 (6 bases). The germline V gene encodes CDR1 KGHSH and CDR2 LQKENI. Trimming took off 8 bases at V and 4 bases at J, with 11 bases between the two ends. This CDR3 comprises 12 residues. CDR3 bases: TGTGCCAGCACGAGGGGAGGAGAGACCCAGTACTTC. Translating it yields CASTRGGETQYF.

The rearrangement joins TRBV7-3 to TRBJ2-1; a weak D match, TRBD2 (6 bases). CDR3 length: 15 residues. Trimming stripped 5 bases from V and 4 bases from J, with 15 bases between. The germline V gene encodes CDR1 SGHTA and CDR2 FQGTGA. The CDR3: CASSPGGGGYNEQFF. The CDR3 coding sequence is TGTGCCAGCAGCCCCGGGGGTGGGGGATACAATGAGCAGTTCTTC.

The chain is built from TRBV6-5 and TRBJ2-3, with 9 nucleotides matching TRBD2. V was pared by 7 bases and J by 2 bases, with 4 bases of the junction left unmatched. From germline, CDR1 is MNHEY and CDR2 SVGAGI. The CDR3 loop spans 14 amino acids. The CDR3 DNA is TGTGCCAGCAAAGGCGGGGGGGCCACAGATACGCAGTATTTT. Translating it yields CASKGGGATDTQYF.

This clone was seen just once. The CDR3 region has the DNA TGTGCCACTCAGGGGGCGGGCTATGGCTACACCTTC. Residues: CATQGAGYGYTF. The rearrangement uses TRBV28 and TRBJ1-2; 8 nucleotides agree with TRBD1. J was trimmed by 4 bases and V by 10 bases; bases with no gene match: 5. This CDR3 is 12 amino acids long. Germline V lookup: CDR1 MDHEN, CDR2 SYDVKM.

The J gene is TRBJ2-7, the V gene TRBV28; 10 nucleotides match TRBD1. Germline V CDR1 and CDR2: MDHEN, SYDVKM. V shed 4 bases, J shed 5 bases, and the junction held 8 bases outside the gene matches. The CDR3 is 15 residues long. For the CDR3, the DNA is TGTGCCAGCAGTTCACCGGGACAGGGGTCAGACGAGCAGTACTTC. Translation: CASSSPGQGSDEQYF.

CDR3: CASSPPRTPTRETQYF. The CDR3 coding sequence is TGTGCCAGCAGTCCCCCAAGGACACCGACGCGGGAGACCCAGTACTTC. The gene calls are TRBV2 and TRBJ2-5; weak D call: TRBD1 (5 bases). CDR1 and CDR2 from the germline V gene are SNHLY and FYNNEI. Trimming left V 5 bases short and J 5 bases short, with 21 bases between. This CDR3 has 16 residues.

This clone was picked up one time. The rearrangement links TRBV12-1 to TRBJ1-5; TRBD1, the table's D call, was not compared with the DNA. TRBV12-1 is labeled a pseudogene. CDR3 length equals 14 residues. The CDR3, as DNA: TGTGCCAGCAGCTTACCCGGGACACCTCAGCCCCAGCATTTT. Translating gives CASSLPGTPQPQHF.

V usage is TRBV5-1 and J usage is TRBJ2-1, with 7 positions matching TRBD1. V lost 4 bases to trimming and J lost 2 bases; unmatched junction nucleotides: 3. This CDR3 has 14 amino acids. CDR1 and CDR2 from the germline V gene are SGHRS and YFSETQ. The CDR3 nucleotides read TGCGCCAGCAGCACGGGACAGCCCTACAATGAGCAGTTCTTC. Translation: CASSTGQPYNEQFF.

The rearrangement links TRBV6-5 to TRBJ1-6; possibly TRBD1 for D (5 bases). The CDR3 runs 14 residues. V lost 0 bases to trimming and J lost 8 bases, with 8 bases between them. The V gene's germline CDR1 is MNHEY and CDR2 SVGAGI. The CDR3 reads CASSYSRTYSPLHF. For the CDR3, the DNA is TGTGCCAGCAGTTACTCTAGGACATATTCACCCCTCCACTTT.

The chain combines TRBV14 with TRBJ2-2; possibly TRBD2 for D (6 bases). V shed 1 base and J shed 5 bases, with 14 bases lying between them. CDR3 length equals 16 residues. Germline CDR1 SGHDN, CDR2 FVKESK. CDR3 nucleotides: TGTGCCAGCAGCCAAGTCTCCCAGGGAGGTACCGGGGAGCTGTTTTTT. It is translated as CASSQVSQGGTGELFF.

V and J are TRBV7-8 and TRBJ1-3; a weak D match, TRBD1 (6 bases). From germline, CDR1 is SGHVS and CDR2 FQNEAQ. Trimming removed 5 bases at V and 0 bases at J, with 14 bases between. The CDR3 is 16 residues long. CDR3 nucleotides: TGTGCCAGCAGCACACGACCGGGACACTCTGGAAACACCATATATTTT. Its translation: CASSTRPGHSGNTIYF.

The genes are TRBV6-5 and TRBJ1-1; possibly TRBD1 for D (5 bases). Germline-derived CDR1 and CDR2 are MNHEY and SVGAGI. CDR3 length: 12 amino acids. Trimming pared 6 bases from V and 9 bases from J, leaving 14 bases between. The CDR3, as DNA: TGTGCCAGCAGCCCCCAGGGAGGCCAAGCTTTCTTT. Amino acids: CASSPQGGQAFF.

This sequence joins TRBV18 and TRBJ2-3; tentative D call: TRBD2 (6 bases). This CDR3 has 14 residues. Trimming stripped 6 bases from V and 1 base from J, with 11 bases between. Germline CDR1 KGHSH, CDR2 LQKENI. CDR3 sequence reads: CASSPGGGTDTQYF. CDR3 coding DNA: TGTGCCAGCTCCCCCGGAGGGGGCACAGATACGCAGTATTTT. The full variable domain, in which reference TRBV18 and TRBJ2-3 provide the parts outside the CDR3, is NAGVMQNPRHLVRRRGQEARLRCSPMKGHSHVYWYRQLPEEGLKFMVYLQKENIIDESGMPKERFSAEFPKEGPSILRIQQVVRGDSAAYFCASSPGGGTDTQYFGPGTRLTVL.

This clone was recorded only once. V usage is TRBV18 and J usage is TRBJ2-4, with TRBD2 matching 11 bases. CDR1 and CDR2 (germline): KGHSH, LQKENI. This CDR3 contains 16 residues. Trimming took 8 bases from V and 3 from J; bases not matched to a gene: 9. The CDR3, as DNA: TGTGCCAGCACCACTAGCGGGAGCACTGGCAAAAACATTCAGTACTTC. This translates into CASTTSGSTGKNIQYF.

The chain carries TRBV7-3 and TRBJ1-3; D uncertain. Germline values: CDR1 SGHTA, CDR2 FQGTGA. Deletions cut 2 bases from V and 0 bases from J, with 14 bases between. This CDR3 is 17 amino acids long. The CDR3 loop is CASSLLLEGRSGNTIYF. For the CDR3, the DNA is TGTGCCAGCAGCTTACTTCTGGAGGGCCGCTCTGGAAACACCATATATTTT.

The chain employs TRBV19 and TRBJ2-3; D unresolved. This CDR3 has 12 residues. Germline V CDR1 and CDR2: LNHDA, SQIVND (reference sequence). Trimming removed 3 bases from V and 5 bases from J, with 6 bases in between. The CDR3 DNA follows: TGTGCCAGTAGTATCTTCGGAGATACGCAGTATTTT. Residues: CASSIFGDTQYF.